This T cell receptor beta chain was documented in a study of molecular identifiers for immune sequencing clone quantification. Naive CD8 sequencing libraries were generated from approximately 20,000 to 1,000,000 sorted cells, with 10%, 30% or 50% RNA as input. Naive CD8 T cells were FACS-sorted by CD8+CD4-CCR7+CD45RA+ markers. Points on this clonotype: What it binds is not known.

TCRdb re-analysed the PCR reads in MiXCR, keeping a single row per CDR3 protein. The sample contains some 650,000 distinct CDR3 sequences, just under 20% of which appear only once. Findings of the study overall: With a barcode shared among identical TCR molecules, highly expanded clone sizes could be underestimated. For effector cells, clones above 20 RNA copies held over 98% of molecules; for naive cells, under 1%.

The CDR3 loop spans 13 amino acids. The V end lost 1 base, the J end lost 5 bases, and 9 bases lay between the germline ends. The germline CDR1 and CDR2 sequences are SEHNR and FQNEAQ (reference sequence). The clonotype was recovered from a human donor in good health. Some libraries in this study had Jurkat cell RNA spiked in. Sequencing used naive CD8+ T cells from blood, with Jurkat cell RNA spiked in. The sample's subset: FACS-sorted CD8+CD4-CCR7+CD45RA+ naive T cells. The rearrangement uses TRBV7-9 and TRBJ2-7; maybe TRBD2 (5 bases). CDR3 residues: CASSLGRANEQYF. The CDR3 nucleotides are TGTGCCAGCAGCTTAGGGCGGGCCAACGAGCAGTACTTC.